Below are 20 T cell receptor beta chains sequenced from a single sample in a study of somatic mutations in cytotoxic T cells in rheumatoid arthritis. Repertoires were generated with immunoSEQ multiplex PCR, while TCRdb's copy carries only in-frame clones and drops some. The sample holds about 12,000 clones, nearly 75% seen once. Sequencing input: CD8+ T cells sorted from blood. These receptors were taken from a woman between 40 and 55 years old in good health.

This clone was seen a few times. The rearrangement uses TRBV27 and TRBJ1-1; 7 bases are a match to TRBD1. V lost 5 bases, J lost 2 bases, and 8 bases stayed unmatched. Germline CDR1 reads MNHEY; CDR2 reads SMNVEV (reference sequence). This CDR3 is 15 amino acids long. The CDR3 region has the DNA TGTGCCAGCAGTCCCCTGGCAGGGGGAAACACTGAAGCTTTCTTT. Protein: CASSPLAGGNTEAFF.

This clone has only one observation. The chain links TRBV6-6 to TRBJ1-5, with D tentatively TRBD1 (5 bases). This CDR3 comprises 14 residues. Germline CDR1 MNHNY, CDR2 SVGAGI (reference sequence). V lost 6 bases, J lost 3 bases, and 12 bases lay in between. The CDR3 region has the DNA TGTGCCAGCAGCAGGGCCCCCTCCAATCAGCCCCAGCATTTT. Translated: CASSRAPSNQPQHF.

The count of this clone is one. This sequence joins TRBV10-2 and TRBJ2-1, with 7 bases aligning to TRBD2. V was clipped by 5 bases and J by 2 bases; unmatched bases: 6. The CDR3 totals 15 residues. Per the germline V gene, CDR1 is WSHSY and CDR2 is SAAADI. CDR3 nucleotide sequence: TGCGCCAGCAGTACTCGGGACTACGCCTACAATGAGCAGTTCTTC. Encoded protein: CASSTRDYAYNEQFF.

This clone was recorded once. This chain's CDR3 is CASSPNRGGSYEQYV. CDR3 nucleotide sequence: TGTGCCAGCAGTCCTAACAGGGGTGGTTCCTACGAGCAGTACGTC. The V and J genes are TRBV27 and TRBJ2-7, with 7 bases lining up with TRBD1. The CDR3 totals 15 residues. J gave up 1 base and V 5 bases, and 8 bases lay outside the gene matches. The germline V gene encodes CDR1 MNHEY and CDR2 SMNVEV (reference sequence).

The chain carries TRBV6-4 and TRBJ2-3, with 7 positions matching TRBD2. This CDR3 spans 16 amino acids. Germline values: CDR1 MRHNA, CDR2 SNTAGT. The V segment lost 0 bases and the J segment 2 bases; nucleotides outside the gene matches: 5. CDR3 protein: CASSDSGGTFTDTQYF. In nucleotides, the CDR3 is TGTGCCAGCAGTGACTCGGGGGGGACCTTCACAGATACGCAGTATTTT.

The chain joins TRBV19 to TRBJ2-7; D is perhaps TRBD1 (6 bases). In germline, CDR1 is LNHDA, CDR2 SQIVND (reference sequence). The CDR3 totals 15 residues. The V and J ends lost 5 bases and 2 bases respectively, with 16 bases between them. CDR3 coding DNA: TGTGCCAGTAGTGATCCGGGACAACCCCCCTACGAGCAGTACTTC. Its protein is CASSDPGQPPYEQYF.

V and J are TRBV5-1 and TRBJ2-2, with D perhaps TRBD2 (7 bases). Germline V gives CDR1 SGHRS, CDR2 YFSETQ. This CDR3 has 15 residues. V gave up 2 bases and J gave up 3 bases, with 11 bases separating them. CDR3 nucleotides: TGCGCCAGCAGCTTCGGGGGGCTTGACACCGGGGAGCTGTTTTTT. Protein: CASSFGGLDTGELFF.

The V and J genes are TRBV4-3 and TRBJ2-5; the match to TRBD1 covers 10 bases. There are 16 residues in the CDR3. V dropped 0 bases and J dropped 2; count of bases not matched to a gene: 3. Germline V gene lookup returns CDR1 LGHNA and CDR2 YSLEER. CDR3 nucleotides: TGCGCCAGCAGCCAAGATCGGACAGGGGGTCAAGAGACCCAGTACTTC. This translates into CASSQDRTGGQETQYF.

CDR3 nucleotides: TGTGCCAGCAGCCTGGATAGCGGCGCGAACACCGGGGAGCTGTTTTTT. This gives the protein CASSLDSGANTGELFF. The V call is TRBV11-3, the J call TRBJ2-2, with D perhaps matching TRBD2 (6 bases). The V end lost 5 bases, the J end lost 0 bases, and 13 bases lay between the germline ends. CDR3 length equals 16 residues. The V gene's germline CDR1 is SGHNT and CDR2 YENEEA.

The chain employs TRBV11-2 and TRBJ2-7; TRBD1 is a possible D gene (6 bases). Germline CDR1 SGHAT, CDR2 FQNNGV. Trimming removed 3 bases from V and 6 bases from J, with 12 bases in between. CDR3 length: 13 amino acids. The CDR3 protein is CASSLGAAFEQYV. CDR3 sequence (DNA): TGTGCCAGCAGCTTGGGGGCGGCGTTCGAGCAGTACGTC.

The chain combines TRBV13 with TRBJ2-1; 12 bases fit TRBD2. Germline V gene lookup returns CDR1 PRHDT and CDR2 FYEKMQ (reference sequence). The length of the CDR3 is 17 residues. With V trimmed by 3 bases and J by 5 bases, 8 bases remained unmatched. CDR3 DNA: TGTGCCAGCAGCTTCGTTGGACTAGCGGGATCTCACAATGAGCAGTTCTTC. Translated: CASSFVGLAGSHNEQFF.

The chain couples TRBV21-1 to TRBJ2-7. TRBV21-1 is assigned pseudogene status. This CDR3 is 16 amino acids long. CDR3 protein: CASSKRAGPSSYEQYV. The CDR3 DNA is TGTGCCAGCAGCAAACGCGCCGGCCCGAGCTCCTACGAGCAGTACGTC.

The chain carries TRBV4-3 and TRBJ2-7; D is unclear. Germline CDR1 is LGHNA and CDR2 is YSLEER. CDR3 length: 15 residues. V was clipped by 0 bases and J by 2 bases, with 11 bases between them. The CDR3 reads CASSQERDFTYEQYF. CDR3 bases: TGCGCCAGCAGCCAAGAAAGGGATTTTACCTACGAGCAGTACTTC.

The V gene is TRBV5-8, the J gene TRBJ1-2; D is possibly TRBD1 (5 bases). The germline gives CDR1 SGHTS, CDR2 YDEGEE. CDR3 length: 13 residues. V was pared by 1 base and J by 4 bases, with 8 bases between. The CDR3 loop is CASSLQGGYGYTF. The CDR3 region has the DNA TGTGCCAGCAGCTTGCAGGGAGGCTATGGCTACACCTTC.

The chain joins TRBV11-1 to TRBJ2-7, with D possibly TRBD2 on 6 matching bases. V was cut by 3 bases and J by 0 bases, with 12 bases left in between. This CDR3 comprises 15 residues. Germline V gene lookup returns CDR1 SGHAT and CDR2 FQDESV (reference sequence). CDR3 DNA: TGTGCCAGCAGCTTTATCGGTAGCGGCTCCTACGAGCAGTACTTC. Protein: CASSFIGSGSYEQYF.

This clone was picked up a small number of times. This sequence joins TRBV2 and TRBJ2-7, with D hard to call. Trimming stripped 8 bases from V and 3 bases from J, with 14 bases between. This CDR3 has 13 amino acids. Germline CDR1 reads SNHLY; CDR2 reads FYNNEI. The CDR3 DNA is TGTGCCAGCCCCGGTGCAGACCTCTACGAGCAGTACGTC. Its translation is CASPGADLYEQYV.

In its sample, this clone was seen once. The V gene is TRBV5-5, the J gene TRBJ2-5; TRBD2 might be the D (5 bases). Germline values: CDR1 SGHKS, CDR2 YYEKEE (reference sequence). V was trimmed by 6 bases and J by 3 bases, leaving 9 bases between them. The length of the CDR3 is 12 residues. CDR3 region: CASTRTEETQYF. In DNA, the CDR3 is TGTGCCAGCACCCGGACTGAAGAGACCCAGTACTTC.

The chain carries TRBV6-5 and TRBJ1-1; D possibly corresponds to TRBD1 (6 bases). V gave up 1 base and J gave up 0 bases, with 9 bases separating them. This CDR3 contains 15 residues. The germline CDR1 and CDR2 sequences are MNHEY and SVGAGI. The CDR3 region is CASSYYGQMNTEAFF. CDR3 nucleotides: TGTGCCAGCAGTTACTATGGACAGATGAACACTGAAGCTTTCTTT.

The chain recombines TRBV4-2 with TRBJ2-3, with D uncertain. Germline CDR1 and CDR2: LGHNA and YNFKEQ. The V end was cut by 1 base, the J end by 3 bases, with 5 bases between. CDR3 size: 13 residues. The CDR3 DNA reads TGTGCCAGCAGCCAAGTCACGACAGATACGCAGTATTTT. Protein sequence: CASSQVTTDTQYF.

This sequence joins TRBV9 and TRBJ2-5, with TRBD2 matching over 8 bases. CDR1 and CDR2 from the germline V gene are SGDLS and YYNGEE. There are 17 residues in the CDR3. The J segment lost 0 bases and the V segment lost 0 bases, leaving 7 bases of the junction unmatched. CDR3 loop: CASSVAVVAGNQETQYF. The CDR3, as DNA: TGTGCCAGCAGCGTAGCGGTGGTAGCGGGGAACCAAGAGACCCAGTACTTC.